The following is a TCR beta chain sequence with its context. Antigen: not known. This entry is derived from a study of cytomegalovirus exposure and HLA in healthy donors. Study-level results: It was only CMV serostatus that was available as immune exposure information.

The PCR used 60 Vbeta and 13 Jbeta primers. Data came from immunoSEQ multiplex PCR; TCRdb stores just in-frame clones and leaves some out. This table has 150,000 to 200,000 clones, about 80% appearing once. The CDR3 has 15 residues. Germline-derived CDR1 and CDR2 are LNHDA and SQIVND (reference sequence). Trimming took off 1 base at V and 0 bases at J, with 9 bases between the two ends. V and J are TRBV19 and TRBJ1-1; weak D call: TRBD1 (5 bases). The TCR comes from a woman under 40 in good health and CMV-seropositive. Sequencing input: PBMCs. CDR3 sequence (DNA): TGTGCCAGTAGTATAGGCCGACAGTTGAACACTGAAGCTTTCTTT. As protein: CASSIGRQLNTEAFF.